The present entry profiles one T cell receptor (beta chain) with its context. The clone's antigen remains unknown. No quality values exist for individual bases; no much larger clone is one base distant. The sample belongs to a study of blood T cell repertoires in COVID-19 (dated by TCRdb to the early 2020s). About the investigation overall: Samples covering the acute and convalescent phases of COVID-19 were provided by collaborators in the United States, Italy and Spain. The material from the prospective study consisted of cDNA or gDNA derived from T cells, B-cell-depleted T cells, or PBMCs. The repertoires were released in a freely available public database meant as a resource for research on the immune response to SARS-CoV-2. Subjects who had been exposed to COVID-19, were actively infected with it, or had recovered from it provided the deeply sampled blood TCRbeta repertoires that made up the dataset. Where HLA class I and class II types were available, the types were taken from metadata supplied by the sample provider, not from assay-based typing. Samples were obtained from the ongoing ImmuneRACE study (first 160 participants) and from some 1,200 subjects provided by 6 global collaborators. A de-identified subject ID, COVID-19 status, age in years and sex were almost always included in the sample metadata.

The CDR3 spans 12 residues, from the cysteine through the phenylalanine. Only CDR3 DNA remains: 36 bases, in frame from the first base. Looking up the germline V gene yields CDR1 ENHRY and CDR2 SYGVKD. V is pruned by 8 bases and J by 6 bases, leaving 4 bases of the junction without a gene match. One collaborating source in Seattle enrolled patients while the patients were actively infected and followed the patients over time throughout the course of disease. Whole blood was collected in K2EDTA tubes by collaborating institutions according to the institutions' own protocols. For TCRbeta analysis, collaborators shipped samples in one of three forms: frozen whole blood, isolated PBMCs, or DNA extracted from either of those sample types. TCRbeta CDR3 regions were amplified from genomic DNA by means of the immunoSEQ Assay, a bias-controlled multiplex PCR. As for how the authors treated the data: Nucleated cell counts per sample were estimated from amplification of reference gene primers within the assay. To quantify the absolute abundance of each unique TCRbeta CDR3 rearrangement, sequence reads were collapsed and filtered. For each sample, productive Simpson clonality was calculated as the square root of Simpson's diversity index over productive rearrangements. The table was pulled from immuneACCESS by TCRdb, which kept in-frame rearrangements only. Such tables lose some clones; where checked, under half of the loss comes from unresolved V genes, and the rest has no known cause. The V and J calls and clone size come from that table; D and trimming were worked out from the DNA. This sample gives 150,000 to 200,000 clones in total; 94% of them show up just once. The top ten clones comprise roughly 0.7% of the sample.

Overall study results and their limits: The amount of clinical and demographic metadata varied by source and participant and was provided uncurated.

Recombination joined TRBV10-3 with TRBJ2-1; TRBD1 lines up with 7 middle nucleotides. The sequenced sample consisted of peripheral blood. This TCR was recovered from a young man with COVID-19, enrolled during active disease. This receptor has the CDR3 CAIQGDVNEQFF. The DNA sequence is TGTGCCATCCAGGGGGATGTCAATGAGCAGTTCTTC.